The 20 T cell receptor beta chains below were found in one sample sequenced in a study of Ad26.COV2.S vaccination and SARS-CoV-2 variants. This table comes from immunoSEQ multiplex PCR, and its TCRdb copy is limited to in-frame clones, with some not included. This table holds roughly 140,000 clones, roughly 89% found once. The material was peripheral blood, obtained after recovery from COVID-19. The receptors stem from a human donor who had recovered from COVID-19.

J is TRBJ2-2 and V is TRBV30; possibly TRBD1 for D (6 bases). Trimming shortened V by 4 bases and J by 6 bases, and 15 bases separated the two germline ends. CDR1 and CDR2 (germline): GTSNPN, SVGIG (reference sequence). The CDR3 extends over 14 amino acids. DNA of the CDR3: TGTGCCTGGAATATACAGGGATTGGCCGGGGAGCTGTTTTTT. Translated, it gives CAWNIQGLAGELFF. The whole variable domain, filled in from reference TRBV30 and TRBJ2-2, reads SQTIHQWPATLVQPVGSPLSLECTVEGTSNPNLYWYRQAAGRGLQLLFYSVGIGQISSEVPQNLSASRPQDRQFILSSKKLLLSDSGFYLCAWNIQGLAGELFFGEGSRLTVL.

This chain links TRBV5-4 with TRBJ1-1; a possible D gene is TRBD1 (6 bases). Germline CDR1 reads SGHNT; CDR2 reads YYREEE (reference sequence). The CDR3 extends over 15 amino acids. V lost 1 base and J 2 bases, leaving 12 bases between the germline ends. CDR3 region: CASSLPGQPNTEAFF. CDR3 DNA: TGTGCCAGCAGCTTGCCAGGACAGCCCAACACTGAAGCTTTCTTT. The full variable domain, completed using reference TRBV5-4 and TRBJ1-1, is ETGVTQSPTHLIKTRGQQVTLRCSSQSGHNTVSWYQQALGQGPQFIFQYYREEENGRGNFPPRFSGLQFPNYSSELNVNALELDDSALYLCASSLPGQPNTEAFFGQGTRLTVV.

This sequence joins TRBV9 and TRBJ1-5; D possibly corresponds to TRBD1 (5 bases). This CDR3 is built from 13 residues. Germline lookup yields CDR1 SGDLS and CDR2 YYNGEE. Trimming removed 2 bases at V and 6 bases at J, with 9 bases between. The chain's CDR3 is CASSVSGVQPQHF. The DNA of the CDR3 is TGTGCCAGCAGCGTGTCGGGGGTTCAGCCCCAGCATTTT.

CDR3 DNA: TGCAGCGTTGAAACCCAGGGTCGGATCGACTATGGCTACACCTTC. Translation gives CSVETQGRIDYGYTF. This chain connects TRBV29-1 to TRBJ1-2, with D perhaps TRBD1 (5 bases). The CDR3 has 15 residues. Germline V lookup: CDR1 SQVTM, CDR2 ANQGSEA. Trimming cost V 2 bases and J 3 bases, with 16 bases left between them. Drawing the rest from reference TRBV29-1 and TRBJ1-2, the complete variable domain is SAVISQKPSRDICQRGTSLTIQCQVDSQVTMMFWYRQQPGQSLTLIATANQGSEATYESGFVIDKFPISRPNLTFSTLTVSNMSPEDSSIYLCSVETQGRIDYGYTFGSGTRLTVV.

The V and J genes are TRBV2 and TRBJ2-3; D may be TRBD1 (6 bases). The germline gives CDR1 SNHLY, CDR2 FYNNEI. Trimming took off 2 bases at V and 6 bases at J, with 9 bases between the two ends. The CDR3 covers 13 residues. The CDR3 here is CASSETGWDTQYF. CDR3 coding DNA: TGTGCCAGCAGTGAAACAGGGTGGGATACGCAGTATTTT.

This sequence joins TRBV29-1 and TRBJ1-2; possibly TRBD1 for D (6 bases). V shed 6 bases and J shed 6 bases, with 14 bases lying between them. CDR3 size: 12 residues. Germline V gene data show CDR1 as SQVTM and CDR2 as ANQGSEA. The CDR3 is CSVPDSTNGYTF. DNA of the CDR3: TGCAGCGTACCGGACAGTACCAATGGCTACACCTTC.

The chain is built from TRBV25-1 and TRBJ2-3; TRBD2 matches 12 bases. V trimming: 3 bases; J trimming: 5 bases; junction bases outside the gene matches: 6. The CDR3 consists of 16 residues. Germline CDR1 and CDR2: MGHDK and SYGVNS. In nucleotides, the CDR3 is TGTGCCAGCAGTGAGACTAGCGGGGGAAATCAAGATACGCAGTATTTT. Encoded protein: CASSETSGGNQDTQYF.

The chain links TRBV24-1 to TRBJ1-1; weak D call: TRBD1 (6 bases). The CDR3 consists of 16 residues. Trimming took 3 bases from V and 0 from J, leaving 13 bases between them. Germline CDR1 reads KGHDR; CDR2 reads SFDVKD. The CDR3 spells CATSDGGAGMNTEAFF. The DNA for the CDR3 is TGTGCCACCAGTGATGGGGGGGCGGGCATGAACACTGAAGCTTTCTTT.

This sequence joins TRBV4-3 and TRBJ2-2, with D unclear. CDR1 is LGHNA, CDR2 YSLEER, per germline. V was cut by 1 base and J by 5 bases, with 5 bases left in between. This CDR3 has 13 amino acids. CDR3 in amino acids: CASSQVPTGELFF. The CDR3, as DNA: TGCGCCAGCAGCCAAGTTCCAACCGGGGAGCTGTTTTTT.

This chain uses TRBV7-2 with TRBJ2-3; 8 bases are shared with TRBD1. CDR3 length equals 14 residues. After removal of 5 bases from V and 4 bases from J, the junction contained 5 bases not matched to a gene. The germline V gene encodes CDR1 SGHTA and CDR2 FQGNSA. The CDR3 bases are TGTGCCAGCAGCCTCGGACAGGGACCAGATACGCAGTATTTT. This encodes CASSLGQGPDTQYF.

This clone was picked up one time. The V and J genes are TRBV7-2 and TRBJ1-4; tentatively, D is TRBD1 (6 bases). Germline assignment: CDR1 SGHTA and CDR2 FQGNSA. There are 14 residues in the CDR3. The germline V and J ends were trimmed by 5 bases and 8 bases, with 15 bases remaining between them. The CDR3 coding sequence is TGTGCCAGCAGCGAACAGGGATGGGAGGAAAAACTGTTTTTT. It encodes CASSEQGWEEKLFF.

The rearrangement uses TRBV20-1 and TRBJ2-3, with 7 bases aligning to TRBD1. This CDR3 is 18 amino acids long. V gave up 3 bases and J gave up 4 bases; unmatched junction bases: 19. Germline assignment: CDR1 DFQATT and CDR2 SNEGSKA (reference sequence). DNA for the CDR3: TGCAGTGCTAGTGTCCCAACCGGTGGGACAGTACCCCCAGATACGCAGTATTTT. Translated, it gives CSASVPTGGTVPPDTQYF.

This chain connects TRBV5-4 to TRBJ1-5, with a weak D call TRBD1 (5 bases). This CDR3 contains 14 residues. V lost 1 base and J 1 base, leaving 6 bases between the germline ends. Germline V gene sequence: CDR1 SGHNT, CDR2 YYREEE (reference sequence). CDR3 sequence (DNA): TGTGCCAGCAGCTTGAAGGGGAGCAATCAGCCCCAGCATTTT. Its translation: CASSLKGSNQPQHF.

CDR3 bases: TGTGCCAGCAGCCAGGGACTAGCGGGGGGGCAGGATACGCAGTATTTT. This gives the protein CASSQGLAGGQDTQYF. This chain uses TRBV3-1 (or the pseudogene TRBV3-2) with TRBJ2-3, with TRBD2 identical over 16 bases. CDR3 length: 16 residues. J lost 6 bases, V lost 3 bases, and 3 bases had no gene match. Germline V lookup: CDR1 LGHDT, CDR2 YNNKEL (reference sequence).

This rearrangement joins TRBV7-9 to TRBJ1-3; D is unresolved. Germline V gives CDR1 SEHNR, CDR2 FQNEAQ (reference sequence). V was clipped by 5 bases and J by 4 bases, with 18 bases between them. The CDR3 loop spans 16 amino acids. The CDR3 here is CASSPEGWVGGNTIYF. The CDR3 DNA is TGTGCCAGCAGCCCAGAAGGTTGGGTGGGAGGAAACACCATATATTTT.

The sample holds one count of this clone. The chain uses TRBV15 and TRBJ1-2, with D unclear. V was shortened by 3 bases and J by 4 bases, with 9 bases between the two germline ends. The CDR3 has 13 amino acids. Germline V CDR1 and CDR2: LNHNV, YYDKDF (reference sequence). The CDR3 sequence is CATSRANSYGYTF. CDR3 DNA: TGTGCCACCAGCAGGGCCAACAGCTATGGCTACACCTTC.

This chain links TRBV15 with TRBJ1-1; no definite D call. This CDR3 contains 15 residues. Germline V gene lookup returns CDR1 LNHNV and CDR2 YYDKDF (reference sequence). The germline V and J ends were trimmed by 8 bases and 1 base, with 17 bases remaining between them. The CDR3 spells CATALGGGRNTEAFF. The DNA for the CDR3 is TGTGCCACCGCATTGGGTGGAGGGAGGAACACTGAAGCTTTCTTT.

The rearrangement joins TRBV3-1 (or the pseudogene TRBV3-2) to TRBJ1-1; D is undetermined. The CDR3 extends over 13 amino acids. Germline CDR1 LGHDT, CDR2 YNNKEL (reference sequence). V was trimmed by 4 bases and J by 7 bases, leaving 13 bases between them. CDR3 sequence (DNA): TGTGCCAGCAGCCTGAGGATAGAACGTGAAGCTTTCTTT. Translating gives CASSLRIEREAFF.

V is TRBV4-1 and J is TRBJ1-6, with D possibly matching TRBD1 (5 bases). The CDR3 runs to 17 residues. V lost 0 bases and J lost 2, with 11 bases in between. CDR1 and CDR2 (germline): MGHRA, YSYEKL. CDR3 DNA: TGCGCCAGCAGCCAAGATGTCGGAGGGGCCTATAATTCACCCCTCCACTTT. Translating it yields CASSQDVGGAYNSPLHF.

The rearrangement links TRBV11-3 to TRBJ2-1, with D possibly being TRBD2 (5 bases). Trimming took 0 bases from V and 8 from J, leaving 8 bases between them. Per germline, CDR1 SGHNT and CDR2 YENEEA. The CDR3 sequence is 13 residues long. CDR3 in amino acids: CASSLDEGDEQFF. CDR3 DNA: TGTGCCAGCAGCTTAGACGAGGGAGATGAGCAGTTCTTC.